This TCR beta chain was observed in a study of long-term antiretroviral therapy in people with HIV. Study-wide findings and caveats: Clones that had undergone expansion before ART prevailed in the repertoire throughout all time points. ART adherence, viral resistance and therapy changes were undocumented.

Every donor had one or more pre-ART and two or more post-ART PBMC samples. This CDR3 is built from 16 residues. Trimming took off 3 bases at V and 4 bases at J, with 15 bases between the two ends. Germline-derived CDR1 and CDR2 are SGHAT and FQNNGV. Worth noting for this clone: The antigen is undetermined.

The assay used was immunoSEQ (version v3.0), run at survey level. Data came from immunoSEQ multiplex PCR; TCRdb stores just in-frame clones and leaves some out. The data contain over 10,000 clones, about nine tenths of them singletons. The TCR was taken from a middle-aged woman with HIV. The chain is built from TRBV11-2 and TRBJ1-4, with a tentative D call TRBD1 (5 bases). Sequencing was performed on unsorted PBMCs, taken 2.1 years after starting antiretroviral therapy. DNA for the CDR3: TGTGCCAGCAGCTTTTCCGCGAAGGGACTTAATGAAAAACTGTTTTTT. It codes for CASSFSAKGLNEKLFF.